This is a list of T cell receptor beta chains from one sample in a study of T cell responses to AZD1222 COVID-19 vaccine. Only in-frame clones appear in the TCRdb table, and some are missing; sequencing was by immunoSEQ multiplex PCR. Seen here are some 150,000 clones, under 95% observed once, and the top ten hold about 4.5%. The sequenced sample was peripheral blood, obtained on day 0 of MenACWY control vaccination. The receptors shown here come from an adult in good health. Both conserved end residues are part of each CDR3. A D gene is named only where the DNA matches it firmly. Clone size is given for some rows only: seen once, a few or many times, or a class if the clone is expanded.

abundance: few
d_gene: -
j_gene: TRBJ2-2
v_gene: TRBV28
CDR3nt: TGTGCCAGCAGTCGCCAACTAGTGATCACCGGGGAGCTGTTTTTT
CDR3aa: CASSRQLVITGELFF

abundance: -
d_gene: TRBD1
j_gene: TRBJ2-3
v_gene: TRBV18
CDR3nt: TGTGCCAGCTCGTTACAGGGGGCGATAGATACGCAGTATTTT
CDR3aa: CASSLQGAIDTQYF

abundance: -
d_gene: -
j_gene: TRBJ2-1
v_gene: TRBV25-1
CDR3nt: TGTGCCAGCAGTGCGCTAGCGTATTCTGAGCAGTTCTTC
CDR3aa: CASSALAYSEQFF

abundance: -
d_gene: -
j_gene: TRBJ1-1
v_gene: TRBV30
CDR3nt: TGTGCCTGGAGTCCCTTTAGAGGGTCTGAAGCTTTCTTT
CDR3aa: CAWSPFRGSEAFF

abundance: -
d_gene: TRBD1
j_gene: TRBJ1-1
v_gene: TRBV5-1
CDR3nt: TGCGCCAGCAGCTTGAGGACAGGGTCGGACACTGAAGCTTTCTTT
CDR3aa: CASSLRTGSDTEAFF

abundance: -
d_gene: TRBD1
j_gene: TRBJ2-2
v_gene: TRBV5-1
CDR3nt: TGCGCCAGCAGCTTGTTGCCGGGACAGGGGGTCCCCGGGGAGCTGTTTTTT
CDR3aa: CASSLLPGQGVPGELFF

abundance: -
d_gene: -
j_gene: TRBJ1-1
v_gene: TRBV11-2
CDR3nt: TGTGCCAGCAGCTTAGGGCAGGGCGGCACTGAAGCTTTCTTT
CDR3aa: CASSLGQGGTEAFF

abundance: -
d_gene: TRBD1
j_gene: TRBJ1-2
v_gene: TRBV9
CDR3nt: TGTGCCAGCAGCGTAGAGTCAGGGGGGGCCCATAACTATGGCTACACCTTC
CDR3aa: CASSVESGGAHNYGYTF

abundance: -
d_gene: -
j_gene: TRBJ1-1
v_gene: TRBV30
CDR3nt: TGTGCCTGGAGTGGCCCGGGGGAGGTCACTGAAGCTTTCTTT
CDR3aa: CAWSGPGEVTEAFF

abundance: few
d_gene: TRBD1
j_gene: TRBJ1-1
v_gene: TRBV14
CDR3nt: TGTGCCAGCAGCCAAGATTTGGGACAGGGGGGCACTGAAGCTTTCTTT
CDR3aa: CASSQDLGQGGTEAFF

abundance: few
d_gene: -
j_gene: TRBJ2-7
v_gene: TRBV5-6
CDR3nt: TGTGCCAGCAGCCGAGGGGCAGGGGACACCTACGAGCAGTACTTC
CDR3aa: CASSRGAGDTYEQYF

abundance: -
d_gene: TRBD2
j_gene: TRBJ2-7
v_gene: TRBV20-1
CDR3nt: TGCAGTGCTAGTAGCGGGAGGGTATACGAGCAGTACTTC
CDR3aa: CSASSGRVYEQYF

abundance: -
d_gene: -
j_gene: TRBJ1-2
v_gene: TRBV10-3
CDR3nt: TGTGCCATCGGCCCCTCGGGGGGCCGGGGCGATGGCTACACCTTC
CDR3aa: CAIGPSGGRGDGYTF

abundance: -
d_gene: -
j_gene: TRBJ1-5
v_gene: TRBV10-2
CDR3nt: TGCGCCAGCAGTGAGTCGATGAGGGCGCGGGGGAATCAGCCCCAGCATTTT
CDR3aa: CASSESMRARGNQPQHF

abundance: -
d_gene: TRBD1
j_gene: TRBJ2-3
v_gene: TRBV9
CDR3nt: TGTGCCAGCAGCCGGGACAGGGGCACAGATACGCAGTATTTT
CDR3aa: CASSRDRGTDTQYF

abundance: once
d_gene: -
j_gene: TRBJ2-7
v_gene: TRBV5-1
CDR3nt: TGCGCCAGCAGCTTGTCGTCTTACGAGCAGTACTTC
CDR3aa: CASSLSSYEQYF

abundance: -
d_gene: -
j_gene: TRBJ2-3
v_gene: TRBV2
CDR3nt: TGTGCCAGCAGTGAGGAGCGGGTTGGCACAGATACGCAGTATTTT
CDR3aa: CASSEERVGTDTQYF

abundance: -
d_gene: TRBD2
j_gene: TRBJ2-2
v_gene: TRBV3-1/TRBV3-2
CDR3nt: TGTGCCAGCAGCCGACGACTAGCGGGAGTCTCGAACACCGGGGAGCTGTTTTTT
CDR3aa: CASSRRLAGVSNTGELFF

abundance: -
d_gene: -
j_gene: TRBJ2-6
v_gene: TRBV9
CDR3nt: TGTGCCAGCAGCGTGGCCAGCTCTGGGGCCAACGTCCTGACTTTC
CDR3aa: CASSVASSGANVLTF

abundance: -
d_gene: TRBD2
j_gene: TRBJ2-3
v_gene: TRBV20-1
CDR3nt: TGCAGTGCTAGTTCTAGCGGGGGCACAGATACGCAGTATTTT
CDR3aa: CSASSSGGTDTQYF

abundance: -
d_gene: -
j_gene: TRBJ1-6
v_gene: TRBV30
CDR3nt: TGTGCCTGGAGCGCTGGGTCCGATAATTCACCCCTCCACTTT
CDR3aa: CAWSAGSDNSPLHF

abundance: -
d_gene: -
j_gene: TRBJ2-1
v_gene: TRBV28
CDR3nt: TGTGCCAGCAGTTTTTTGTCGGCCCTCGGATCCTACAATGAGCAGTTCTTC
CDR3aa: CASSFLSALGSYNEQFF

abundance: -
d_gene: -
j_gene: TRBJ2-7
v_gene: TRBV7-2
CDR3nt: TGTGCCAGCAGCACCCTTTCGACGGGAGCCTACGAGCAGTACTTC
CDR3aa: CASSTLSTGAYEQYF

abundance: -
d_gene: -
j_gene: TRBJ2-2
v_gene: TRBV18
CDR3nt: TGTGCCAGCTCGCAGACAGTTACGAACACCGGGGAGCTGTTTTTT
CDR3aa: CASSQTVTNTGELFF

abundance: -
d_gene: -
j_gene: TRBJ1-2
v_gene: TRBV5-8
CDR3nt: TGTGCCAGCAGCCCTGCGTGGGCTGGCTATGGCTACACCTTC
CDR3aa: CASSPAWAGYGYTF

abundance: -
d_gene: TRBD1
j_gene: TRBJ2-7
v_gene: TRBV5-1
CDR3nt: TGCGCCAGCAGTCCCACGGGACAGTCGCCCTACGAGCAGTACTTC
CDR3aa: CASSPTGQSPYEQYF

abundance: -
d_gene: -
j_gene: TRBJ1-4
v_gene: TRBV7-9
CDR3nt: TGTGCCAGCAGCTTAGGGAGGGATAATGAAAAACTGTTTTTT
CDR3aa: CASSLGRDNEKLFF

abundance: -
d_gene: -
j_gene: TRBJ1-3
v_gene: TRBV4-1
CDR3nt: TGCGCCAGCAGCCAAGATTCAGGGTTGGGGCTCATCGGGGGCTCTGGAAACACCATATATTTT
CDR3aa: CASSQDSGLGLIGGSGNTIYF

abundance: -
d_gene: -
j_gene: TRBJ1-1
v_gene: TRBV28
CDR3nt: TGTGCCAGCAGGCCGGGACGGCCAAACACTGAAGCTTTCTTT
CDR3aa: CASRPGRPNTEAFF

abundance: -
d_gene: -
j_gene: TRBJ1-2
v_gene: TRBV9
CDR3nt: TGTGCCAGCAGCGTAAGGGGGGGATATGGCTACACCTTC
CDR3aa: CASSVRGGYGYTF

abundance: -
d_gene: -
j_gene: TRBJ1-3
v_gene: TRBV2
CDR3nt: TGTGCCAGCAGTGAAGCGGGAGGGTCTGGAAACACCATATATTTT
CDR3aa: CASSEAGGSGNTIYF

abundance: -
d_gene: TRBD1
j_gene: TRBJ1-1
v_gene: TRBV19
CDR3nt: TGTGCCAGTAGGACTCTAGACAGGGTGGGGAACACTGAAGCTTTCTTT
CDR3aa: CASRTLDRVGNTEAFF

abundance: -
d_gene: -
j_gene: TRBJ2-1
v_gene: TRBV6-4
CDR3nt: TGTGCCAGCAGTGGCGTAGGCAGAGCCGAGCAGTTCTTC
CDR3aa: CASSGVGRAEQFF

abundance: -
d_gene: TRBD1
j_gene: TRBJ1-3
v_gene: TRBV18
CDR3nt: TGTGCCAGCTCGCTTGGACAGGAGAACACCATATATTTT
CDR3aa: CASSLGQENTIYF

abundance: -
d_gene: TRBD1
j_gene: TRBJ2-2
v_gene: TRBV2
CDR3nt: TGTGCCAGCAGTGACGGACAGGGAAGGACCGGGGAGCTGTTTTTT
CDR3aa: CASSDGQGRTGELFF

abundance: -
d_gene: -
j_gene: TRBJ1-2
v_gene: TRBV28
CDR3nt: TGTGCCAGCAGTACTTGGGCTGGGGACGGCTACACCTTC
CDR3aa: CASSTWAGDGYTF

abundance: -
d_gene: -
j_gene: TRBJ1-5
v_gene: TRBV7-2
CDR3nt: TGTGCCAGCAGCTTAGCGCCTGGCCCAAATCAGCCCCAGCATTTT
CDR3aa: CASSLAPGPNQPQHF

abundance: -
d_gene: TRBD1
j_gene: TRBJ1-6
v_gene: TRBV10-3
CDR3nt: TGTGCCATCAACCCGGGACAGAGTAATTCACCCCTCCACTTT
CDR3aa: CAINPGQSNSPLHF

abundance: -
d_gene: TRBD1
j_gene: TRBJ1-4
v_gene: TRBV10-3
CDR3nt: TGTGCCATCAGTGGGGCAGGGGGCCCTGCAACTAATGAAAAACTGTTTTTT
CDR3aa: CAISGAGGPATNEKLFF

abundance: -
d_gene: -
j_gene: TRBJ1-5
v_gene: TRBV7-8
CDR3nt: TGTGCCAGCAGCCGCAGCCGGGACCGCAATCAGCCCCAGCATTTT
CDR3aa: CASSRSRDRNQPQHF

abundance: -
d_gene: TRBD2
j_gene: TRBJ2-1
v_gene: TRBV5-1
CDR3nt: TGCGCCAGCACGGTAGCGGGAGCTCAGGGGAATGAGCAGTTCTTC
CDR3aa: CASTVAGAQGNEQFF